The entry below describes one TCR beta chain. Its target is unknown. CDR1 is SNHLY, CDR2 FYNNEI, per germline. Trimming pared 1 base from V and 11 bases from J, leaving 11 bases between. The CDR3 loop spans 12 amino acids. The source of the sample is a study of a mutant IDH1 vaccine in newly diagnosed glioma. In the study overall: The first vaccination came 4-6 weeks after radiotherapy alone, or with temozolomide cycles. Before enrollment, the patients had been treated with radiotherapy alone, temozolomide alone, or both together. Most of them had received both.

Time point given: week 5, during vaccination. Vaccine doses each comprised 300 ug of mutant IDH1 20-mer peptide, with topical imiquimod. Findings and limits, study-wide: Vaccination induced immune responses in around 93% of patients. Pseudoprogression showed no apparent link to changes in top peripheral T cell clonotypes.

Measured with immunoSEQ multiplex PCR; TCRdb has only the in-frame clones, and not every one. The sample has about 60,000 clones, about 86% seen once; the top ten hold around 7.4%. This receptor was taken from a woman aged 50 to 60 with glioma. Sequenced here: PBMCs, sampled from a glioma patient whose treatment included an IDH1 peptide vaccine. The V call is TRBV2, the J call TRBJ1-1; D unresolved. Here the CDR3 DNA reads TGTGCCAGCAGTGAAGATCGGGCGGTGGCTTTCTTT. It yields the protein CASSEDRAVAFF.